This T cell receptor beta chain was documented in a study of memory CD4+ T cells and cytomegalovirus serostatus. Per germline, CDR1 SGHRS and CDR2 YFSETQ. This CDR3 contains 16 residues. The V gene lost 0 bases and the J gene lost 6 bases, with 15 bases spanning the gap. Produced via immunoSEQ multiplex PCR; TCRdb's table is partial and in-frame only. The sample lists 25,000 to 40,000 clones, about 75% occurring once. The sort gate was single viable CD3+CD4+CD8-CD45RO+ cells for memory CD4+ T cells. Sequencing was performed on memory CD4+ T cells from blood. The origin of this receptor is an adult in good health and CMV-seronegative. Some clones in this sample may be carry-over from other donors' samples. This chain joins TRBV5-1 and TRBJ2-2; TRBD1 is a possible D gene (6 bases). The CDR3 reads CASSLERRGSPGELFF. CDR3 in DNA: TGCGCCAGCAGCTTGGAGCGCAGGGGATCTCCCGGGGAGCTGTTTTTT.